The clone carrying this T cell receptor beta chain was observed a few times. Its antigen is undetermined. These data come from a study of beta chain features in type 1 diabetes. Study at large: Taken together, all samples contributed more than 90,000,000 examined sorted cells. Study-wide results and caveats: Among patients, naive, central memory and Treg TCRB repertoires appeared more similar than among healthy donors. A cDNA-based sequencing approach could over-represent cells with high TCR expression.

Around 100 mL of blood, on average, came from one heparinised draw per donor. The germline V gene encodes CDR1 MNHEY and CDR2 SVGAGI. The CDR3 is 10 residues long. The V gene lost 8 bases and the J gene lost 6 bases, with 6 bases spanning the gap. Isolated RNA was reverse transcribed in full, so expressed TCRB transcripts were sequenced. Clones were read by immunoSEQ multiplex PCR, and TCRdb kept only the in-frame ones, dropping some. In the table there are around 99,000 clones, around 40% of which are singletons. The sequenced sample was stem cell memory CD4+ T cells from blood. This receptor was identified in a woman between 18 and 29 years old in good health. The genes are TRBV6-5 and TRBJ2-3; no firm D call. CDR3 nucleotide sequence: TGTGCCAGCCTTCTGGATACGCAGTATTTT. Its protein is CASLLDTQYF.